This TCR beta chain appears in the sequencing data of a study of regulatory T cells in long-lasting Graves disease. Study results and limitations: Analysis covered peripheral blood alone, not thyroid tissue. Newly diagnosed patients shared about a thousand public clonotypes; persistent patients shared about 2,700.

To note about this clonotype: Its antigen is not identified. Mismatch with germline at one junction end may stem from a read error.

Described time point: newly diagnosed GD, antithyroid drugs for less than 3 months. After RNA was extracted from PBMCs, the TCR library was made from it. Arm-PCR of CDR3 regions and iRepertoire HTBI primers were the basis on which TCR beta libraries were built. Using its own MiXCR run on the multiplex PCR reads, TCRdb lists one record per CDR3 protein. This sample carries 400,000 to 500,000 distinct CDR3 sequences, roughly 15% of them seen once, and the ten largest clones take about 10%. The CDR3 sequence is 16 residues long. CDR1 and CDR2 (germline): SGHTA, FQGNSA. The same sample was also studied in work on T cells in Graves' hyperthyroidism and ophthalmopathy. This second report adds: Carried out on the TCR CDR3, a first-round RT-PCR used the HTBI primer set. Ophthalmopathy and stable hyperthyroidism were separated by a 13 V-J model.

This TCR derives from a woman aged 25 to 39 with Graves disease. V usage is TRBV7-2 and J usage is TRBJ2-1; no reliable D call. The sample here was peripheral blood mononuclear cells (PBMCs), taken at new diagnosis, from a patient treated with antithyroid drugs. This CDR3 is CASSLVAISSYNDQFF. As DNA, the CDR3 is TGTGCCAGCAGCTTAGTGGCGATAAGCTCCTACAATGATCAGTTCTTC.